This TCR beta chain was profiled in a study of blood T cell repertoires in COVID-19. About the research overall: Samples of COVID-19 (acute and convalescent) were obtained from the United States, Italy and Spain.

This clone has a handful of counts. The ends were cut back, 4 bases at V and 0 bases at J, with 15 bases in the middle. CDR1 MNHEY and CDR2 SMNVEV come from the germline V gene (reference sequence). CDR3 length: 16 amino acids. Original methodology: Researchers report that nucleated cell counts were estimated from reference gene primer amplification. The assay was immunoSEQ multiplex PCR, and TCRdb's table has in-frame clones only and misses some. That table is the source of V, J and clone size, and D and trimming were worked out from the DNA. This table holds about 120,000 clones, approximately 84% found once.

The chain carries TRBV27 and TRBJ1-1; D is possibly TRBD1 (6 bases). The clonotype comes from a man between 50 and 59 years old with acute or convalescent COVID-19. Input material: peripheral blood. The CDR3: CASSSAWTVMNTEAFF. The CDR3 DNA is TGTGCCAGCAGTTCGGCGTGGACAGTCATGAACACTGAAGCTTTCTTT.